This T cell receptor (beta chain) was recovered during a study of cytomegalovirus exposure and HLA in healthy donors (dated by TCRdb to the late 2010s). Describing the broader study: An earlier analysis of approximately 640 of the donors reported about 250 Gb of sequence data and 100 million to 130 million unique TCR beta sequences from some 180 million T cells. The number of donors typed differed by locus, with about 620-630 for A, B, C, DRB1 and DQB1, about 500 for DQA1, 600 to 610 for DPA1, and roughly 450 for DPB1. The aim of the study was to test whether cataloging public T cell receptors could identify signatures of past pathogen exposure. An earlier analysis of around 540 of the donors applied high-throughput TCR beta sequencing to assess whether each TCR beta V gene segment acted as functional or pseudogenic. Because of strong linkage in the cohort, roughly five DR-DQ haplotypes were treated as single units for association and clustering. A later analysis re-examined previously published TCR beta repertoires from 600 to 700 donors and added high-resolution HLA genotyping to investigate patterns of TCR occurrence. Using immunosequencing, the study profiled T cell repertoires from around 670 subjects and related those repertoires to cytomegalovirus serostatus. Among the roughly 410 genotyped donors, about 85% belonged to the genetic ancestry cluster associated with self-reported Caucasian donors. A later genetic analysis took genome-wide SNP genotypes for about 65% of the 666 donors and used that subset as a discovery cohort. Roughly 300 gigabases of sequencing data and tens of millions of unique TCR sequences were included in an early release covering about 700 HLA-typed donors. On average, approximately 250,000 unique TCR beta nucleotide sequences were sequenced per donor among a few hundred genotyped donors of the cohort, with roughly 18% of those sequences being non-productive. Alongside the repertoire data, information on donor age, sex, ethnicity and CMV serostatus was compiled. Class I and class II HLA loci were covered by the typing at four-digit resolution. All discovery cohort repertoires had been generated using a single sequencing platform. To predict cytomegalovirus infection status, the study combined high-throughput TCR immunosequencing, statistical association of individual TCRs with disease status, and machine learning. Rather than using new phenotypic data, the later analysis identified candidate immune exposures from TCR beta sequences and from how often those sequences occurred across donors. In addition to the first cohort of approximately 650 subjects, a separate validation cohort of approximately 130 different subjects was used. Study-level results and caveats: A later analysis found that HLA-associated TCR beta chains were more clonally expanded and had lower generation probabilities than equally common non-associated chains. A group of highly shared sequence variants was considered likely to be a technical artifact of the sequencing pipeline. In vitro tests confirmed that a few of the cytomegalovirus-associated TCR beta chains recognize cytomegalovirus antigens. The cohort was sequenced for TCR beta chains only, and without alpha or paired-chain data the features that could be detected were limited. According to the authors, the approach could potentially be generalized to other disease states and immunological phenotypes. A further reported finding was that TCR beta sequences accurately predicted the HLA-A and HLA-B alleles for most subjects in the first cohort. In the study, 164 TCR beta chains were listed as associated with cytomegalovirus. For the cohort, immune exposure information was limited to CMV serostatus. Most CMV-associated TCR beta chains appeared to be HLA-restricted in a later analysis, and the HLA associations seemed to be driven largely by CMV exposure. V-gene and J-gene trimming of TCR beta chains was associated with a missense DCLRE1C variant in a later genetic analysis, and the association was replicated in an independent cohort. While some public TCRs were present in many individuals, most TCR sequences turned up only very rarely across donors. When HLA alleles, especially DR and DQ, strongly co-occurred, TCR associations were difficult to assign to individual alleles. Correlated functional status among segregating V segments might reflect linkage disequilibrium, but an unknown experimental factor could not be ruled out. Because HLA typing was unavailable for some donors at each locus, only the typed subset was used in association tests. The earlier analysis of about 600 of the donors excluded seventeen rarely observed V segments, including chromosome 9 orphons, because counts were too low. In a later analysis, several top co-occurrence clusters were reported to appear linked to parvovirus B19, influenza, CMV and Epstein-Barr virus. Presence/absence analyses assumed roughly uniform sequencing depth across donors, an assumption that may not hold. In both the original and validation cohorts, the classifier was reported to diagnose cytomegalovirus status with high specificity and sensitivity. In an earlier analysis of around 500 of the donors, most TCR beta V segments appeared in productive rearrangements about 87% or about 30% of the time, broadly matching IMGT annotations. In a later analysis, the rate of TCR association differed among HLA loci, with DRB1 alleles having the most associated TCRs and HLA-C alleles having the fewest. Compared with the 666-donor mean, donors in an Asian-associated ancestry cluster had fewer N-insertions in productive TCRs, according to a later genetic analysis. In a later analysis, 15,000 to 20,000 TCR beta sequences were associated with specific HLA alleles at a false discovery rate of 0.05.

As concerns this clone: The antigen it binds to is not known. Within one base of it there is no much larger clone, and no base qualities were kept.

Library preparation used the immunoSEQ multiplex PCR assay. For the multiplex PCR, a mixture combining 60 forward primers for TCR Vbeta segments and 13 reverse primers for TCR Jbeta segments was used. The CDR3 region of rearranged TCR beta genes was amplified from genomic DNA by a multiplex PCR assay. On the Illumina HiSeq System, the amplified TCR beta libraries were sequenced as 87-base-pair reads. In the paper's pipeline: In a later analysis, tens of millions of unique TCR beta chains were counted across the roughly 700 repertoires, and approximately 9.9 million of these chains were shared by at least two donors. To remove PCR and sequencing errors, raw reads were error-corrected and collapsed into unique sequences using a nearest-neighbor algorithm that merged closely related sequences. V, D and J gene segments were assigned by aligning CDR3 sequences to IMGT reference sequences. For a sequence to be retained, a match of at least six nucleotides was required to both a V gene segment and a J gene segment. Rearrangements were called productive when the CDR3 lacked stop codons and stayed in frame with V and J; all others were non-productive. CDR3 was defined according to IMGT convention as the region running from the second conserved V-encoded cysteine to the conserved J-encoded phenylalanine. The earlier analysis of about 560 of the donors excluded any sequence lacking an unambiguous match to a single V gene segment. An earlier analysis of several hundred of the donors called V segments functional above 56.7% productive rearrangements and segregating when the between-donor standard deviation exceeded 5%. A statistical classification framework was built to diagnose cytomegalovirus status from the catalog of TCR beta chain sequences. A later analysis assigned V and J genes by comparing TCR nucleotide sequences with IMGT/GENE-DB human TR gene sequences. A later analysis assigned CDR3 sequences and most-parsimonious VDJ recombination scenarios with the TCRdist pipeline. In a later analysis, each TCR beta chain was defined by its CDR3 amino acid sequence together with its V-gene family, and reads without a unique V-gene family were excluded. A later analysis removed several hundred highly shared, low-generation-probability nucleotide sequences to deal with suspected cross-contamination and a sequencing artifact. For each public chain, a later analysis derived a clonal expansion index from normalized ranks of inferred template counts within each repertoire. In a later analysis, generation probabilities were computed with a VDJ recombination model fitted to out-of-frame rearrangements, and the resulting probabilities were checked against IGoR. In a later analysis, hypergeometric tests were used to score TCR-TCR, TCR-HLA and TCR-CMV co-occurrence, with a repertoire-size bias correction applied to TCR pairs. False discovery rates were estimated in a later analysis by permuting HLA or CMV assignments 20 times. A later analysis grouped co-occurring TCRs with DBSCAN, adding TCRdist sequence similarity when clustering within HLA-allele-positive subsets. Repertoires with fewer than 30,000 or more than 120,000 public chains, plus five repertoires with anomalous nucleotide sharing, were excluded from co-occurrence clustering. In its TCRdb copy, this immuneACCESS table keeps in-frame sequences only and misses some clones. Where compared with another copy, unresolved V genes explain less than half of these, and the others have no known cause. For V, J and clone size, that table is used; D and trimming come from the DNA. This sample comprises 200,000 or so clones, 65% to 80% of them detected only once. The ten largest clones capture about 1.8% of the sample.

The cohort consisted of hundreds of healthy bone marrow donors. At the time of sampling, all cohort members were nominally healthy, though unrecorded immune exposures were likely present. The donor was CMV seronegative and was included in the group of a few hundred seronegative cohort members. Every donor gave a peripheral blood sample, and the peripheral blood mononuclear cells from that sample were used for TCR beta sequencing. Genomic DNA was extracted from the blood cell samples with the Qiagen DNeasy Blood Extraction Kit. This TCR was recovered from a man aged 50-60 years in good health and CMV-seronegative. Sequencing used PBMCs.

The DNA sequence is TGTGCCAGCAGTGGACAGGCTGAAGCTTTCTTT. The resulting protein is CASSGQAEAFF. The V and J segments used are TRBV2 and TRBJ1-1; the D gene is possibly TRBD1, with 6 bases matching. At the junction V is shortened by 4 bases and J by 6 bases, with 6 bases in between. Including cysteine and phenylalanine, the CDR3 has 11 amino acids. Solely the CDR3 DNA is kept, with 33 bases framed from the first base. As encoded in the germline V gene, CDR1 is SNHLY while CDR2 is FYNNEI.